This T cell receptor beta chain was identified in a study of T cell responses to AZD1222 COVID-19 vaccine. Study-level findings and limits: Elevations in Spike-specific TCR breadth and depth followed administration of two AZD1222 doses. The study reported that nearly half of spike-specific TCRs target unmutated variant regions. Sampling captured repertoires only after the peak T cell response. Donors were mostly white British, more females; clonal diversity possibly underestimated.

This clone was observed once. Its antigen is still unknown. The CDR3 spans 16 residues. V gave up 1 base and J gave up 3 bases, with 13 bases separating them. Per the germline V gene, CDR1 is SGHTS and CDR2 is YDEGEE. Profiling relied on immunoSEQ multiplex PCR, and the TCRdb table lists in-frame clones only, not all of them. This sample has 90,000 to 110,000 clones, with approximately 88% found just once. The receptor was isolated from an adult in good health. V is TRBV5-8 and J is TRBJ1-4, with D perhaps matching TRBD1 (5 bases). This specimen consisted of peripheral blood, obtained on day 0 of MenACWY control vaccination. The CDR3 sequence: CASSLFRGGANEKLFF. DNA for the CDR3: TGTGCCAGCAGCTTGTTCCGGGGAGGGGCTAATGAAAAACTGTTTTTT.